What follows describes a single TCR beta chain. This clone was found a few times. There is no known antigen for this receptor. The record has no base qualities; no much larger clone is one base away. The sample comes from a study of blood T cell repertoires in COVID-19 (dated by TCRdb to the early 2020s). For context, the study as a whole: Samples covering the acute and convalescent phases of COVID-19 were provided by collaborators in the United States, Italy and Spain. The prospective study material was composed of cDNA or gDNA derived from T cells, B-cell-depleted T cells, or PBMCs. Subjects who had been exposed to COVID-19, were actively infected with it, or had recovered from it provided the deeply sampled blood TCRbeta repertoires that made up the dataset. The repertoires were made available in a free public database intended to serve as a resource for research on the immune response to SARS-CoV-2. The samples were drawn from two sources: the first 160 participants of the ongoing ImmuneRACE study, and some 1,300 subjects contributed by 6 global collaborators. Sample metadata almost always included a de-identified subject ID, COVID-19 status, age in years and sex. Where available, HLA class I and class II types were taken from metadata supplied by the sample provider and were not determined by assay-based typing. What the work shows at the level of the full study, not this receptor alone: The amount of clinical and demographic metadata varied by source and participant and was provided uncurated.

From its cysteine to its phenylalanine, the CDR3 spans 16 amino acids. The sequence is cut down to CDR3 DNA, 48 bases in frame from base 1. Clipping removes 6 bases from V and 5 bases from J, with 11 as the unmatched junction base count. CDR1 and CDR2 were assigned from the germline V gene as MDHEN and SYDVKM. TCRbeta CDR3 regions were amplified from genomic DNA by means of the immunoSEQ Assay, a bias-controlled multiplex PCR. Regarding the original processing steps: The number of nucleated cells in each sample was estimated by amplification of reference gene primers within the assay. Sequence reads were collapsed and filtered to measure the absolute abundance of every unique TCRbeta CDR3 rearrangement. Productive Simpson clonality was computed per sample as the square root of Simpson's diversity index over productive rearrangements. Imported from immuneACCESS, the table was reduced by TCRdb to in-frame sequences with V and J called. These copies leave out some clones; in studies compared against another copy, an unresolved V gene accounts for under half, and the cause of the remainder is not known. D and trimming come from the DNA, and the V and J calls and clone size come from that table. This sample gives tens of thousands of clones in total; 70% to 80% of them show up just once. Approximately 15% of the sample is taken by the ten largest.

The collaborating institutions used their own protocols to collect whole blood in K2EDTA tubes. For TCRbeta analysis, collaborators shipped samples in one of three forms: frozen whole blood, isolated PBMCs, or DNA extracted from either of those sample types. This sequence uses TRBV28 and TRBJ1-2; 11 middle bases align to TRBD1. This clonotype originated in a man between 70 and 80 years old with active or convalescent COVID-19. Sequenced: peripheral blood. The DNA sequence is TGTGCCAGCAGACCCGGGACAGGGGGTTTTGGGTATGGCTACACCTTC. Protein translation: CASRPGTGGFGYGYTF.